The following is a TCR beta chain sequence with its context. The specificity of this receptor is unknown. Within one base of it there is no much larger clone, and no base qualities were kept. The data belong to a study of blood T cell repertoires in COVID-19 (dated by TCRdb to the early 2020s). Context from the whole study: The collaborator samples originated in the United States, Italy and Spain and spanned the acute and convalescent phases of COVID-19. The material from the prospective study consisted of cDNA or gDNA derived from T cells, B-cell-depleted T cells, or PBMCs. The repertoires were made available in a free public database intended to serve as a resource for research on the immune response to SARS-CoV-2. The samples were drawn from two sources: the first 160 participants of the ongoing ImmuneRACE study, and 1,200 or so subjects contributed by 6 global collaborators. A de-identified subject ID, COVID-19 status, age in years and sex were almost always included in the sample metadata. The dataset comprised deeply sampled blood TCRbeta repertoires from subjects exposed to, actively infected with, or recovered from COVID-19. HLA class I and class II types, where available, came from metadata supplied by the sample provider rather than from assay-based typing. Here is what the overall study found, with its caveats: The quantity of clinical and demographic metadata differed by source and by participant and was supplied without curation.

CDR1 and CDR2 are drawn from the germline V gene: ENHRY, SYGVKD. The CDR3 has 17 amino acids, counting the end cysteine and phenylalanine. Only the CDR3 part of the read is kept: 51 bases, read in frame from the first base. V lost 2 bases and J lost 2 bases; the stretch between them is 17 bases long. Enrolling through a virtual design, the prospective study's participants ranged in age from roughly 18 to 89 years and lived across some 23 United States geographic areas. In the prospective study, cohorts were assigned on the basis of participant-reported clinical history obtained from a screening survey and a study questionnaire. Recovered participants in ImmuneRACE Cohort 3 were defined by two consecutive negative NP/OP PCR tests, clearance by a healthcare professional, or resolution of symptoms. In the prospective study, whole blood, serum and a nasopharyngeal or oropharyngeal swab were collected from each participant by mobile phlebotomists. Prospective study participants could optionally give additional blood draws and questionnaires over an approximately 2-month period. Prospective study blood samples were shipped either frozen or at room temperature before DNA extraction.

TCRbeta CDR3 regions were amplified from genomic DNA by means of the immunoSEQ Assay, a bias-controlled multiplex PCR. In the source study's methods: The number of nucleated cells in each sample was estimated by amplification of reference gene primers within the assay. To quantify the absolute abundance of each unique TCRbeta CDR3 rearrangement, sequence reads were collapsed and filtered. For each sample, productive Simpson clonality was calculated by taking the square root of Simpson's diversity index across productive rearrangements. TCRdb retrieved this table from immuneACCESS and kept in-frame rearrangements only. Not all clones are present; in checked studies, unresolved V genes account for under half, and no reason is known for the remainder. The D gene and trimming were derived from the DNA, and the V and J assignments and clone size from that table. The sample records hundreds of thousands of clones, around 86% of which are singletons. The ten largest clones add up to 1.5% to 2% of the sample.

The sequence was obtained from a woman in her 50s who had recovered from COVID-19. The rearranged chain carries TRBV10-3 and TRBJ2-3; the D gene is perhaps TRBD2, from 6 matching bases. Specimen: PBMCs or T cells enriched from blood (not recorded which). The CDR3 has the sequence CAISETDGGKFTDTQYF. The nucleotides read TGTGCCATCAGTGAGACCGACGGAGGGAAATTCACAGATACGCAGTATTTT.